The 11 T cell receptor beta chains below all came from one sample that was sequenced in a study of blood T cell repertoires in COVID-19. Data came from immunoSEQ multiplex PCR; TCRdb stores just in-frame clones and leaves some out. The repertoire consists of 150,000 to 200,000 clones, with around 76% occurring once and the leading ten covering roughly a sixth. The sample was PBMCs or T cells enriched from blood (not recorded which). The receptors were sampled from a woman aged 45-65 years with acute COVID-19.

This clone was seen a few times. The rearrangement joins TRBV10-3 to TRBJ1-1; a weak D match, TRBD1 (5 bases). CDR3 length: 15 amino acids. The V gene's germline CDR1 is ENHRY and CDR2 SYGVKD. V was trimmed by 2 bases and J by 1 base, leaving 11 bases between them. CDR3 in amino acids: CAISEKGVGNTEAFF. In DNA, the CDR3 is TGTGCCATCAGTGAGAAAGGGGTAGGGAACACTGAAGCTTTCTTT.

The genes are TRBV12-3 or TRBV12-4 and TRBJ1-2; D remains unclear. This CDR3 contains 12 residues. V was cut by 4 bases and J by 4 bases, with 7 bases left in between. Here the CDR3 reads CASSSQSYGYTF. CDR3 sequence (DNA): TGTGCCAGCAGTTCCCAGTCCTATGGCTACACCTTC.

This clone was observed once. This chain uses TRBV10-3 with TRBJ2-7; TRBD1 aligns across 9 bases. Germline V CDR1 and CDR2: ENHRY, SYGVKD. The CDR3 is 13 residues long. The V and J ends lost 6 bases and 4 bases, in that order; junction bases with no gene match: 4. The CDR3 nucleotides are TGTGCCATCAGGGGGACAGGGAATTACGAGCAGTACGTC. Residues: CAIRGTGNYEQYV.

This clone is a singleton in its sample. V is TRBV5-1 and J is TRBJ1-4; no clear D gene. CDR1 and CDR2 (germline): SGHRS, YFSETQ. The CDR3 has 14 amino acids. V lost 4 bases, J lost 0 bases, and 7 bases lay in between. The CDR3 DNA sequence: TGCGCCAGCAGCCAACTTTCAACTAATGAAAAACTGTTTTTT. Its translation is CASSQLSTNEKLFF.

The CDR3 sequence is CASSYERGSYNEQFF. In DNA form, the CDR3 reads TGTGCCAGCAGCTACGAGCGGGGCTCCTACAATGAGCAGTTCTTC. The chain has TRBV11-2 and TRBJ2-1, with 7 positions matching TRBD2. The CDR3 spans 15 residues. Germline CDR1 reads SGHAT; CDR2 reads FQNNGV. The trim removed 4 bases at V and 0 bases at J, leaving 3 bases unmatched.

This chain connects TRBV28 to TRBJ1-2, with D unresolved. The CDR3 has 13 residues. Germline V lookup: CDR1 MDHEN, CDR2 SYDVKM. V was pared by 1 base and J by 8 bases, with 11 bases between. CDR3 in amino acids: CASSLSAVRGYTF. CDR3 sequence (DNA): TGTGCCAGCAGTTTATCTGCCGTACGGGGCTACACCTTC.

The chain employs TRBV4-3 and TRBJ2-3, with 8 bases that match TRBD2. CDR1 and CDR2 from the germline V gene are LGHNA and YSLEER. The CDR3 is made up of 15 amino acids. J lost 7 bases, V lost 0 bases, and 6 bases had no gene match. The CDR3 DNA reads TGCGCCAGCAGCCAAGATCGGGAGCGGGGGAATACGCAGTATTTT. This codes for CASSQDRERGNTQYF.

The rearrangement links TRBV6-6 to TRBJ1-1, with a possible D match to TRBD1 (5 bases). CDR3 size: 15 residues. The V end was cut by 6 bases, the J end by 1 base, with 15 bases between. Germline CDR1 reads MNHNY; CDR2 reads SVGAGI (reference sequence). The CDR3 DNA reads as TGTGCCAGCAGCCCGTACGGGGGTCGGAACACTGAAGCTTTCTTT. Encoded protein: CASSPYGGRNTEAFF.

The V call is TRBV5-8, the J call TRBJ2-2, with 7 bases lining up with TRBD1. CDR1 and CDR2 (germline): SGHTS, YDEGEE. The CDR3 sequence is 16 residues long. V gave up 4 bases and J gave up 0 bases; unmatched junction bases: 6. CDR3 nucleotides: TGTGCCAGCAGCAAAGGGACAGACTCGAACACCGGGGAGCTGTTTTTT. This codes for CASSKGTDSNTGELFF.

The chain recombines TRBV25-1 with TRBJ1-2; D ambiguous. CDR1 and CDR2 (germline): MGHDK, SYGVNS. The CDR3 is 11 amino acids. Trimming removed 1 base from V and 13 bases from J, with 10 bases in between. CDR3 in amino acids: CASSESSGFTF. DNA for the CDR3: TGTGCCAGCAGTGAATCTTCCGGGTTCACCTTC.

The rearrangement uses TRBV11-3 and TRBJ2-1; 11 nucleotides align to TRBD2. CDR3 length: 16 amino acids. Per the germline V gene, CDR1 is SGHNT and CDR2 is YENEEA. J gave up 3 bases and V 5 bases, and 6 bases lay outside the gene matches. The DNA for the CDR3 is TGTGCCAGCAGCATCTTAGCGGGGGGGAGCTACAATGAGCAGTTCTTC. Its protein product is CASSILAGGSYNEQFF.